The TCR beta chain under discussion was sequenced for a study of T cells in Graves' hyperthyroidism and ophthalmopathy. For the study at large: Peripheral blood was obtained at initial diagnosis, preceding any treatment.

Trimming stripped 6 bases from V and 2 bases from J, with 10 bases between. The CDR3 has 13 amino acids. Germline values: CDR1 SNHLY, CDR2 FYNNEI. TCR beta CDR3 region amplification was performed from RNA transcripts. The HTBI primer set served for first-round RT-PCR of the TCR CDR3. TCRdb processed the multiplex PCR reads anew with MiXCR; each CDR3 protein has one entry. The profile covers 250,000 to 350,000 distinct CDR3 sequences, with approximately 20% appearing a single time and 64% taken by the ten largest. The cohort's ophthalmopathy patients, a group with duration under 3 months, had a Clinical Activity Score of at least 3 and a NOSPECS grade of at least 4. Lactation, pregnancy, other autoimmune disease or uncontrolled infection excluded patients. This clonotype was seen only a few times. Its antigen is unidentified. Study results and limitations: Ophthalmopathy got predicted by the model a median about 6.7 months before its onset.

The chain couples TRBV2 to TRBJ2-5; D uncertain. Sequenced material: blood. This clonotype originated in a man in his thirties or forties with Graves' ophthalmopathy. The CDR3, as DNA: TGTGCCAGCAGCTTGACATTACAAGAGACCCAGTACTTC. Protein: CASSLTLQETQYF. Based on the CDR3 plus reference TRBV2 and TRBJ2-5, the full variable domain is EPEVTQTPSHQVTQMGQEVILRCVPISNHLYFYWYRQILGQKVEFLVSFYNNEISEKSEIFDDQFSVERPDGSNFTLKIRSTKLEDSAMYFCASSLTLQETQYFGPGTRLLVL.